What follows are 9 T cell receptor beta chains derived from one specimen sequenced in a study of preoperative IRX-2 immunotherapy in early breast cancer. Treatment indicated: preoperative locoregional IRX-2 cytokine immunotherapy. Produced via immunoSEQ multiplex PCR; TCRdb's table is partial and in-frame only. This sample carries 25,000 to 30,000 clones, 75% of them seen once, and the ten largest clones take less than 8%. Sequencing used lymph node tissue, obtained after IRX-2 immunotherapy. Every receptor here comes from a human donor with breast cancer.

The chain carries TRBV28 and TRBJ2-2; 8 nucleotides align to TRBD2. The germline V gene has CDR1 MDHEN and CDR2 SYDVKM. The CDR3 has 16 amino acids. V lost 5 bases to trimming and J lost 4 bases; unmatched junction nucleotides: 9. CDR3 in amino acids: CASSRPGLAGTGELFF. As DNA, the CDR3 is TGTGCCAGCAGTCGTCCCGGACTAGCAGGCACCGGGGAGCTGTTTTTT.

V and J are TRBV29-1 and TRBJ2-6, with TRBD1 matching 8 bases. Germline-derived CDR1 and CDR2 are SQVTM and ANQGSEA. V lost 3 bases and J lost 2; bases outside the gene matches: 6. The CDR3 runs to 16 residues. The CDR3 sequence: CSVDGTGVAGANVLTF. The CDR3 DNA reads TGCAGCGTTGACGGGACAGGTGTAGCTGGGGCCAACGTCCTGACTTTC.

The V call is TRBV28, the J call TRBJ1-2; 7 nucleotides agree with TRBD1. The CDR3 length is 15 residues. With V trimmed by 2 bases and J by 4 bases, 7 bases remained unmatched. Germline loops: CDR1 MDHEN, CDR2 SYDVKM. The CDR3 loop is CASSLTGARGYGYTF. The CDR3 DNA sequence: TGTGCCAGCAGTTTAACAGGGGCGAGGGGCTATGGCTACACCTTC.

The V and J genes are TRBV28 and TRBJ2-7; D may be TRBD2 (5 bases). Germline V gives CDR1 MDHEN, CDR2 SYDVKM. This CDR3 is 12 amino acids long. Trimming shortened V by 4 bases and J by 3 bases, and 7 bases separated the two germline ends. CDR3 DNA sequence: TGTGCCAGCAGTTCCGGGGTCTACGAGCAGTACTTC. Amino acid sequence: CASSSGVYEQYF.

The CDR3 region has the DNA TGTGCCAGCAGCTTGAATCATGACAACACAGATACGCAGTATTTT. Residues: CASSLNHDNTDTQYF. The J gene is TRBJ2-3, the V gene TRBV11-3; D is unresolved. Deletions cut 3 bases from V and 2 bases from J, with 12 bases between. Germline V gives CDR1 SGHNT, CDR2 YENEEA. The CDR3 is 15 amino acids.

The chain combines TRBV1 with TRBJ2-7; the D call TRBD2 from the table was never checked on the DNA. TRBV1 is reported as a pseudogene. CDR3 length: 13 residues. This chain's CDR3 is CASSARNSYEQYF. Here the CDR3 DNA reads TGCGCCAGCAGTGCTAGAAATAGCTACGAGCAGTACTTC.

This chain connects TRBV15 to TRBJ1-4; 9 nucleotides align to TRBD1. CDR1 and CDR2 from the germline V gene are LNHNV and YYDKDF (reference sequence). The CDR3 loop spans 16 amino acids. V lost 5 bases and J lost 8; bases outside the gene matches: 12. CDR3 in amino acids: CATSFWTGVRREKLFF. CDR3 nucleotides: TGTGCCACCAGCTTTTGGACAGGGGTCCGGAGGGAAAAACTGTTTTTT.

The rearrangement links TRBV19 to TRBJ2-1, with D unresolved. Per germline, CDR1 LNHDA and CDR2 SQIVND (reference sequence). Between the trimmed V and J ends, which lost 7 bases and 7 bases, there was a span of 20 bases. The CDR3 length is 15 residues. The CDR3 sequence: CASTSSRGASNEQFF. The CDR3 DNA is TGTGCCAGTACTAGTTCCAGAGGAGCCTCTAATGAGCAGTTCTTC. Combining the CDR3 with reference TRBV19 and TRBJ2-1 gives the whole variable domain DGGITQSPKYLFRKEGQNVTLSCEQNLNHDAMYWYRQDPGQGLRLIYYSQIVNDFQKGDIAEGYSVSREKKESFPLTVTSAQKNPTAFYLCASTSSRGASNEQFFGPGTRLTVL.

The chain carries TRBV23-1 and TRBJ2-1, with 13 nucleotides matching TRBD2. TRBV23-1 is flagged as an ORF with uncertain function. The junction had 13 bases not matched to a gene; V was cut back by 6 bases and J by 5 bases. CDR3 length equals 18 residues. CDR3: CASSQDPLLAGGNNEQFF. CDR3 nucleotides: TGCGCCAGCAGCCAAGACCCCCTACTAGCGGGAGGGAACAATGAGCAGTTCTTC.